This T cell receptor (beta chain) was observed in a study of CD8 T cells in ankylosing spondylitis. Quantitative barcoded 5'-RACE was used to prepare TCR beta libraries. TCRdb analysed the 5' RACE reads with MiXCR anew, one entry per CDR3 protein. The sample has roughly 700,000 distinct CDR3 sequences, around 20% seen once; the top ten hold under 20%. In this sample, this clonotype turned up a few times. Its antigen is still unknown. V lost 4 bases to trimming and J lost 4 bases, with 13 bases between them. Germline loops: CDR1 DFQATT, CDR2 SNEGSKA (reference sequence). The CDR3 runs to 13 residues. Study observations and caveats: Disease-linked clones had a CD8+ phenotype and relatively low frequency in peripheral blood. The study looked at matched synovial fluid samples from ankylosing spondylitis patients. Disease-linked clones were reported to be significantly enriched there. What appeared characteristic of ankylosing spondylitis blood was a TCR beta motif of fewer than ten highly homologous variants.

Material: blood, either unsorted or a sorted T cell fraction (not recorded which). This clonotype was obtained from a male donor with ankylosing spondylitis. The chain employs TRBV20-1 and TRBJ1-2, with D perhaps matching TRBD1 (5 bases). For the CDR3, the DNA is TGCAGTGCTACCCAGGGACTTTTCTATGGCTACACCTTC. Amino acids: CSATQGLFYGYTF.